These 22 T cell receptor beta chains came from one sample sequenced in a study of blood T cell repertoires in COVID-19. Produced via immunoSEQ multiplex PCR; TCRdb's table is partial and in-frame only. The sample carries around 280,000 clones, roughly 86% recorded once. What was sequenced was peripheral blood. These receptors were taken from a woman in her twenties or thirties with COVID-19, enrolled during active disease.

V usage is TRBV5-5 and J usage is TRBJ2-1, with 10 bases identical to TRBD2. The CDR3 spans 15 residues. Losses at the gene ends were 5 bases for V and 6 bases for J; bases not matched to a gene: 8. In germline, CDR1 is SGHKS, CDR2 YYEKEE (reference sequence). In nucleotides, the CDR3 is TGTGCCAGCAGACCTAGCGGGAGCCGGTTCAATGAGCAGTTCTTC. This codes for CASRPSGSRFNEQFF.

The sample holds one count of this clone. The CDR3 DNA sequence: TGTGCCAGCAGTCCCGGGACTAGCGGGAGGGCCGGTGGTCAGCAGTTCTTC. As protein: CASSPGTSGRAGGQQFF. This chain connects TRBV6-2 or TRBV6-3 to TRBJ2-1; 16 bases fit TRBD2. The germline gives CDR1 MNHEY, CDR2 SVGEGT. The CDR3 totals 17 residues. V lost 5 bases, J lost 11 bases, and 12 bases stayed unmatched.

The chain is built from TRBV29-1 and TRBJ2-5; TRBD1 aligns across 8 bases. The germline V gene has CDR1 SQVTM and CDR2 ANQGSEA. Trimming cost V 6 bases and J 7 bases; bases outside gene matches: 7. The CDR3 runs 12 residues. The DNA for the CDR3 is TGCAGCGTCGGACAGGGCAGCCTGACCCAGTACTTC. The encoded protein is CSVGQGSLTQYF. Looking up the rest from reference TRBV29-1 and TRBJ2-5 gives the full variable domain: SAVISQKPSRDICQRGTSLTIQCQVDSQVTMMFWYRQQPGQSLTLIATANQGSEATYESGFVIDKFPISRPNLTFSTLTVSNMSPEDSSIYLCSVGQGSLTQYFGPGTRLLVL.

The rearrangement links TRBV7-3 to TRBJ2-2, with 9 bases lining up with TRBD2. The CDR3 loop spans 16 amino acids. Germline V gene sequence: CDR1 SGHTA, CDR2 FQGTGA. J gave up 2 bases and V 5 bases, and 6 bases lay outside the gene matches. This CDR3 reads CASSTLTSGNTGELFF. The CDR3 DNA reads as TGTGCCAGCAGCACCCTGACTAGCGGAAACACCGGGGAGCTGTTTTTT.

The rearrangement joins TRBV27 to TRBJ2-1, with D unclear. Germline-derived CDR1 and CDR2 are MNHEY and SMNVEV (reference sequence). V lost 6 bases and J lost 2, with 11 bases in between. The CDR3 spans 14 residues. DNA of the CDR3: TGTGCCAGCAGCTTGGCGGATCCCTACAATGAGCAGTTCTTC. It specifies CASSLADPYNEQFF.

On this clone: One junction end does not reproduce the germline sequence, and a read error may be involved. The CDR3 reads CASSNSFLTPEQFF. In DNA, the CDR3 is TGTGCCAGCAGTAACTCTTTCCTAACGCCTGAGCAGTTCTTC. J is TRBJ2-1 and V is TRBV6-2 or TRBV6-3; D is unclear. CDR1 and CDR2 (germline): MNHEY, SVGEGT. The CDR3 consists of 14 residues.

V usage is TRBV5-1 and J usage is TRBJ2-7; TRBD2 aligns across 13 bases. This CDR3 has 16 residues. Germline CDR1 SGHRS, CDR2 YFSETQ. The V gene end was trimmed by 3 bases and the J gene end by 6 bases; junction bases not matched to a gene: 9. CDR3 in DNA: TGCGCCAGCAGCTCGGGACTAGCGGGGCCGGCCCTCGAGCAGTACTTC. This codes for CASSSGLAGPALEQYF.

The chain couples TRBV4-1 to TRBJ2-5, with TRBD2 matching over 11 bases. The ends lost 4 bases at V and 5 bases at J; junction bases unmatched: 6. CDR1 MGHRA and CDR2 YSYEKL come from the germline V gene. CDR3 size: 15 residues. Here the CDR3 DNA reads TGCGCCAGCAGCCCTCAGACTAGCGGGGCGGAGACCCAGTACTTC. This sequence encodes CASSPQTSGAETQYF.

The V call is TRBV7-2, the J call TRBJ1-1; the D gene is possibly TRBD1 (5 bases). The CDR3 covers 14 residues. Deletions cut 4 bases from V and 2 bases from J, with 11 bases between. CDR1 and CDR2 from the germline V gene are SGHTA and FQGNSA. The CDR3 DNA sequence: TGTGCCAGCAGCTCACGACAGAGTAACACTGAAGCTTTCTTT. It specifies CASSSRQSNTEAFF.

This sequence joins TRBV15 and TRBJ1-1; TRBD1 might be the D (5 bases). Trimming removed 2 bases from V and 0 bases from J, with 16 bases in between. The CDR3 has 17 residues. Germline V CDR1 and CDR2: LNHNV, YYDKDF (reference sequence). The CDR3 nucleotides read TGTGCCACCAGCAGAAGGGCCGGGGGGAACATGAACACTGAAGCTTTCTTT. Its translation is CATSRRAGGNMNTEAFF.

The V gene is TRBV2, the J gene TRBJ2-3; a possible D gene is TRBD2 (5 bases). Germline V lookup: CDR1 SNHLY, CDR2 FYNNEI. This CDR3 is 15 amino acids long. The V gene lost 6 bases and the J gene lost 0 bases, with 13 bases spanning the gap. The CDR3 is CASRAISASTDTQYF. The DNA of the CDR3 is TGTGCCAGCAGGGCTATTAGCGCAAGCACAGATACGCAGTATTTT.

The rearrangement uses TRBV7-2 and TRBJ1-6, with 9 bases fitting TRBD1. CDR1 and CDR2 from the germline V gene are SGHTA and FQGNSA. Trimming cost V 5 bases and J 9 bases; bases outside gene matches: 5. The CDR3 contains 14 residues. CDR3 bases: TGTGCCAGCAGCCAGGGACAGGGTACTTCACCCCTCCACTTT. It specifies CASSQGQGTSPLHF.

CDR3 in amino acids: CASSQGTATGELFF. CDR3 nucleotide sequence: TGTGCCAGCAGCCAAGGGACAGCTACCGGGGAGCTGTTTTTT. The chain carries TRBV14 and TRBJ2-2; D is perhaps TRBD1 (6 bases). The V gene's germline CDR1 is SGHDN and CDR2 FVKESK. This CDR3 spans 14 amino acids. Trimming shortened V by 1 base and J by 5 bases, and 8 bases separated the two germline ends. The entire variable domain, with the rest obtained from reference TRBV14 and TRBJ2-2, is as follows: EAGVTQFPSHSVIEKGQTVTLRCDPISGHDNLYWYRRVMGKEIKFLLHFVKESKQDESGMPNNRFLAERTGGTYSTLKVQPAELEDSGVYFCASSQGTATGELFFGEGSRLTVL.

This chain joins TRBV28 and TRBJ1-2, with D perhaps matching TRBD1 (5 bases). The CDR3 spans 14 residues. Looked up from germline, CDR1 is MDHEN and CDR2 is SYDVKM. V lost 1 base, J lost 4 bases, and 10 bases lay in between. In nucleotides, the CDR3 is TGTGCCAGCAGTTTATTCCAGGGCGGCTATGGCTACACCTTC. It encodes CASSLFQGGYGYTF.

CDR3 coding DNA: TGCGCCAGCAGCCTCGGACAGCGTAATGAAAAACTGTTTTTT. Translated, it gives CASSLGQRNEKLFF. This sequence joins TRBV4-1 and TRBJ1-4; maybe TRBD1 (6 bases). The germline V and J ends were trimmed by 4 bases and 4 bases, with 10 bases remaining between them. Germline V gives CDR1 MGHRA, CDR2 YSYEKL. The CDR3 has 14 amino acids.

V is TRBV6-6 and J is TRBJ2-5; D is possibly TRBD1 (5 bases). This CDR3 has 13 amino acids. CDR1 and CDR2 (germline): MNHNY, SVGAGI (reference sequence). V was cut by 9 bases and J by 2 bases, with 13 bases left in between. In nucleotides, the CDR3 is TGTGCCAGTCGTAGGGGTGTTCAAGAGACCCAGTACTTC. Encoded protein: CASRRGVQETQYF.

This clone was recorded once. The rearrangement uses TRBV11-2 and TRBJ2-2; TRBD2 agrees at 8 bases. Trimming cost V 3 bases and J 8 bases; bases outside gene matches: 8. Germline CDR1 is SGHAT and CDR2 is FQNNGV. This CDR3 comprises 15 residues. The CDR3 region has the DNA TGTGCCAGCAGCTTCACCGGGACTAGTTCGGGGGAGCTGTTTTTT. This encodes CASSFTGTSSGELFF.

The J gene is TRBJ2-2, the V gene TRBV19; 8 bases map to TRBD2. Trimming at V came to 7 bases and at J to 7 bases, leaving 38 bases not matched to a gene. The CDR3 consists of 24 residues. Germline V gene sequence: CDR1 LNHDA, CDR2 SQIVND (reference sequence). The CDR3 coding sequence is TGTGCCAGTAACTACGCACCTCCGGGCGGGAGCATACTAGCGGTGACGATGAACCGCGGGGAGCTGTTTTTT. Amino acids: CASNYAPPGGSILAVTMNRGELFF.

Turning to this clone: One junction end does not reproduce the germline sequence, and a read error may be involved. V and J are TRBV2 and TRBJ1-2, with a possible D match to TRBD1 (5 bases). CDR3 size: 12 residues. The germline CDR1 and CDR2 sequences are SNHLY and FYNNEI. CDR3 nucleotides: TGTGCCAGCAGCGAAGGGCGGGGCGGCTACACCTTC. Residues: CASSEGRGGYTF.

The V call is TRBV4-1, the J call TRBJ2-3, with D tentatively TRBD1 (6 bases). The CDR3 runs to 16 residues. Germline lookup yields CDR1 MGHRA and CDR2 YSYEKL. V lost 4 bases and J 2 bases, leaving 16 bases between the germline ends. The CDR3 region has the DNA TGCGCCAGCAGCCTGCTAGGACAGTATAACACAGATACGCAGTATTTT. Residues: CASSLLGQYNTDTQYF.

The chain combines TRBV6-5 with TRBJ1-5, with 8 bases matching TRBD1. The CDR3 has 16 residues. V was clipped by 0 bases and J by 7 bases; unmatched bases: 8. Germline V gene lookup returns CDR1 MNHEY and CDR2 SVGAGI. The CDR3: CASSYSRDRRGQPQHF. In DNA form, the CDR3 reads TGTGCCAGCAGTTACTCCCGGGACAGGCGAGGGCAGCCCCAGCATTTT.

The V call is TRBV28, the J call TRBJ2-2; D uncertain. Looked up from germline, CDR1 is MDHEN and CDR2 is SYDVKM. CDR3 length: 11 amino acids. Deletions cut 6 bases from V and 9 bases from J, with 8 bases between. This CDR3 is CASRALRELFF. CDR3 coding DNA: TGTGCCAGCAGGGCCTTACGGGAGCTGTTTTTT.